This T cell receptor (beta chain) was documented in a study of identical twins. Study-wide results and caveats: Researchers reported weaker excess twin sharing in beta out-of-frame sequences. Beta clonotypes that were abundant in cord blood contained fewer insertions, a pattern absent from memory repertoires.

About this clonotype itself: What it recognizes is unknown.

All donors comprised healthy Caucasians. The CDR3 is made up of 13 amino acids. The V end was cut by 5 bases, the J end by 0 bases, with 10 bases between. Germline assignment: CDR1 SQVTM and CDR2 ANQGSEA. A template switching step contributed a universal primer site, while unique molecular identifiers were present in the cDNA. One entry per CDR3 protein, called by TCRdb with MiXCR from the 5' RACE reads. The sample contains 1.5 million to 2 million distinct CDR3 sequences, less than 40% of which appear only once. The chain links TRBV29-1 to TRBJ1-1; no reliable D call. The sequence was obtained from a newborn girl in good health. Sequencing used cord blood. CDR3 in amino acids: CSVRASMNTEAFF. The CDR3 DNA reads TGCAGCGTTCGGGCGTCCATGAACACTGAAGCTTTCTTT.